The 21 T cell receptor beta chains reported below all come from one sample, sequenced in a study of cytomegalovirus exposure and HLA in healthy donors. With 60 Vbeta and 13 Jbeta primers, the PCR was carried out. The assay was immunoSEQ multiplex PCR, and TCRdb's table has in-frame clones only and misses some. The sample consists of approximately 92,000 clones, about 85% of them appearing once. Sequencing used PBMCs. Receptors originate from a girl aged 2 to 9 in good health and CMV-seropositive.

V usage is TRBV30 and J usage is TRBJ2-6; 10 nucleotides align to TRBD1. Germline V gives CDR1 GTSNPN, CDR2 SVGIG (reference sequence). CDR3 length: 17 residues. The J segment lost 5 bases and the V segment lost 2 bases, leaving 9 bases of the junction unmatched. The chain's CDR3 is CAWSTPDRGQRANVLTF. For the CDR3, the DNA is TGTGCCTGGAGTACTCCAGACAGGGGGCAGAGGGCCAACGTCCTGACTTTC.

The chain employs TRBV4-1 and TRBJ2-1; 7 nucleotides match TRBD2. The V segment lost 0 bases and the J segment 4 bases; nucleotides outside the gene matches: 12. This CDR3 is 18 amino acids long. Germline V gene lookup returns CDR1 MGHRA and CDR2 YSYEKL. The chain's CDR3 is CASSQESRLAVLYNEQFF. The CDR3 DNA reads as TGCGCCAGCAGCCAAGAGAGCCGTCTAGCGGTCCTTTACAATGAGCAGTTCTTC.

The gene calls are TRBV5-4 and TRBJ2-5, with 7 positions matching TRBD2. CDR1 and CDR2 (germline): SGHNT, YYREEE (reference sequence). The J segment lost 3 bases and the V segment lost 3 bases, leaving 8 bases of the junction unmatched. The CDR3 extends over 15 amino acids. The CDR3: CASSWGREAEETQYF. As DNA, the CDR3 is TGTGCCAGCAGCTGGGGACGGGAGGCCGAAGAGACCCAGTACTTC.

The V and J genes are TRBV27 and TRBJ2-7; D may be TRBD1 (6 bases). The germline V and J ends were trimmed by 4 bases and 2 bases, with 9 bases remaining between them. Germline V CDR1 and CDR2: MNHEY, SMNVEV (reference sequence). The CDR3 consists of 13 residues. CDR3 sequence reads: CASSSWTAYEQYF. In DNA form, the CDR3 reads TGTGCCAGCAGTTCCTGGACAGCCTACGAGCAGTACTTC.

This chain links TRBV29-1 with TRBJ1-1, with a tentative D call TRBD1 (5 bases). From germline, CDR1 is SQVTM and CDR2 ANQGSEA. The CDR3 is made up of 11 amino acids. V lost 4 bases, J lost 10 bases, and 13 bases lay in between. The DNA for the CDR3 is TGCAGCGTTGGGGACTCCCTCGGAGCTTTCTTT. It translates to CSVGDSLGAFF.

This sequence joins TRBV30 and TRBJ2-7, with no clear D. CDR1 and CDR2 (germline): GTSNPN, SVGIG (reference sequence). This CDR3 has 12 amino acids. Trimming took 3 bases from V and 4 from J, leaving 10 bases between them. The CDR3 region has the DNA TGTGCCTGGAGCAAAGAACTGTACGAGCAGTACTTC. Amino acids: CAWSKELYEQYF.

The gene calls are TRBV28 and TRBJ1-1, with D perhaps TRBD1 (6 bases). The V and J ends lost 6 bases and 4 bases respectively, with 9 bases between them. CDR1 and CDR2 (germline): MDHEN, SYDVKM. The CDR3 length is 12 residues. Here the CDR3 reads CASSYRVTEAFF. The CDR3, as DNA: TGTGCCAGCAGCTACAGGGTCACTGAAGCTTTCTTT.

This clone is labeled medium-sized. The chain has TRBV27 and TRBJ2-1; 10 bases match TRBD2. This CDR3 spans 16 amino acids. CDR1 is MNHEY, CDR2 SMNVEV, per germline (reference sequence). With 0 bases clipped from V and 4 bases from J, the junction kept 3 bases outside the gene matches. CDR3: CASSLSWTSGYNEQFF. The CDR3 DNA sequence: TGTGCCAGCAGTTTATCCTGGACTAGCGGATACAATGAGCAGTTCTTC.

This chain links TRBV7-6 with TRBJ2-3, with D perhaps TRBD2 (5 bases). The V and J ends lost 3 bases and 4 bases respectively, with 11 bases between them. The V gene's germline CDR1 is SGHVS and CDR2 FNYEAQ. This CDR3 region has 14 residues. This CDR3 is CASSFSGRSDTQYF. The DNA for the CDR3 is TGTGCCAGCAGCTTTTCTGGGAGATCAGATACGCAGTATTTT.

The chain couples TRBV6-1 to TRBJ2-7; 11 bases are shared with TRBD1. The germline V gene encodes CDR1 MNHNS and CDR2 SASEGT. The CDR3 runs to 14 residues. V trimming: 7 bases; J trimming: 3 bases; junction bases outside the gene matches: 5. The CDR3 sequence: CASTYGTGGYEQYF. In DNA, the CDR3 is TGTGCCAGCACCTACGGGACAGGGGGCTACGAGCAGTACTTC.

This rearrangement joins TRBV19 to TRBJ2-3; 8 bases are a match to TRBD2. This CDR3 region has 16 residues. Per the germline V gene, CDR1 is LNHDA and CDR2 is SQIVND (reference sequence). Germline trimming cut 2 bases from V and 6 bases from J; bases unmatched to any gene: 10. The DNA for the CDR3 is TGTGCCAGTAGTATATTTTGGCGGGAGGCCGAGGATACGCAGTATTTT. Its protein product is CASSIFWREAEDTQYF.

This chain joins TRBV4-3 and TRBJ2-5, with D tentatively TRBD1 (6 bases). The CDR3 totals 14 residues. V dropped 4 bases and J dropped 2 bases, with 11 bases sitting between them. Germline V lookup: CDR1 LGHNA, CDR2 YSLEER. The CDR3 DNA follows: TGCGCCAGCAGCCCCCTGGGGGCGCAAGAGACCCAGTACTTC. Residues: CASSPLGAQETQYF.

The chain is built from TRBV27 and TRBJ2-3; 8 nucleotides agree with TRBD1. CDR1 is MNHEY and CDR2 is SMNVEV in the germline V gene (reference sequence). With V trimmed by 4 bases and J by 0 bases, 9 bases remained unmatched. The CDR3 extends over 17 amino acids. The chain's CDR3 is CASSSGRQGYSTDTQYF. The CDR3 bases are TGTGCCAGCAGTTCGGGACGACAGGGGTATAGCACAGATACGCAGTATTTT.

This clone came up a few times. This sequence joins TRBV27 and TRBJ2-7; perhaps TRBD2 as D (5 bases). The CDR3 has 14 residues. Trimming stripped 5 bases from V and 3 bases from J, with 14 bases between. Germline V lookup: CDR1 MNHEY, CDR2 SMNVEV (reference sequence). The CDR3 sequence is CASSPRTGIYEQYF. CDR3 bases: TGTGCCAGCAGTCCCAGGACGGGGATCTACGAGCAGTACTTC.

The rearrangement links TRBV5-4 to TRBJ2-2, with 12 positions matching TRBD2. Looked up from germline, CDR1 is SGHNT and CDR2 is YYREEE (reference sequence). V trimming: 0 bases; J trimming: 7 bases; junction bases outside the gene matches: 4. The CDR3 spans 16 residues. The CDR3 bases are TGTGCCAGCAGCTTGGGACTAGCGGGAGTAAACGGGGAGCTGTTTTTT. Translation gives CASSLGLAGVNGELFF.

The rearrangement uses TRBV6-1 and TRBJ1-2; D call uncertain. Germline V lookup: CDR1 MNHNS, CDR2 SASEGT. The V gene lost 6 bases and the J gene lost 4 bases, with 9 bases spanning the gap. The CDR3 extends over 12 amino acids. CDR3 region: CASRLGSYGYTF. The DNA for the CDR3 is TGTGCCAGCAGGCTCGGTAGCTATGGCTACACCTTC.

V is TRBV4-2 and J is TRBJ1-2, with 10 positions matching TRBD1. CDR1 and CDR2 from the germline V gene are LGHNA and YNFKEQ. The CDR3 spans 15 residues. The junction had 6 bases not matched to a gene; V was cut back by 1 base and J by 7 bases. This CDR3 is CASSQATWTGGGYTF. CDR3 nucleotides: TGTGCCAGCAGCCAAGCGACCTGGACAGGGGGTGGCTACACCTTC.

The V and J genes are TRBV2 and TRBJ2-5; D unclear. Germline V lookup: CDR1 SNHLY, CDR2 FYNNEI. V lost 5 bases and J 2 bases, leaving 3 bases between the germline ends. CDR3 size: 11 residues. DNA of the CDR3: TGTGCCAGCAGTCTACAAGAGACCCAGTACTTC. Translation: CASSLQETQYF.

V and J are TRBV7-2 and TRBJ2-3, with D maybe TRBD1 (6 bases). Trimming removed 3 bases at V and 3 bases at J, with 16 bases between. The CDR3 loop spans 16 amino acids. Germline loops: CDR1 SGHTA, CDR2 FQGNSA. The CDR3 region is CASSLLRGRRTDTQYF. CDR3 coding DNA: TGTGCCAGCAGCTTGCTGAGGGGGAGAAGAACAGATACGCAGTATTTT.

V and J are TRBV9 and TRBJ2-5; TRBD1 aligns across 7 bases. Trimming cost V 3 bases and J 4 bases; bases outside gene matches: 9. The germline CDR1 and CDR2 sequences are SGDLS and YYNGEE. The length of the CDR3 is 15 residues. CDR3 in DNA: TGTGCCAGCAGCGATACAGGGGTCCATGGAGAGACCCAGTACTTC. This gives the protein CASSDTGVHGETQYF.

The rearrangement links TRBV6-1 to TRBJ2-4; 10 nucleotides agree with TRBD2. J was trimmed by 7 bases and V by 2 bases; bases with no gene match: 2. CDR3 size: 14 residues. Germline loops: CDR1 MNHNS, CDR2 SASEGT. The CDR3 nucleotides are TGTGCCAGCAGTGAACTAGCGGGAGCCAACATTCAGTACTTC. Amino acid sequence: CASSELAGANIQYF.